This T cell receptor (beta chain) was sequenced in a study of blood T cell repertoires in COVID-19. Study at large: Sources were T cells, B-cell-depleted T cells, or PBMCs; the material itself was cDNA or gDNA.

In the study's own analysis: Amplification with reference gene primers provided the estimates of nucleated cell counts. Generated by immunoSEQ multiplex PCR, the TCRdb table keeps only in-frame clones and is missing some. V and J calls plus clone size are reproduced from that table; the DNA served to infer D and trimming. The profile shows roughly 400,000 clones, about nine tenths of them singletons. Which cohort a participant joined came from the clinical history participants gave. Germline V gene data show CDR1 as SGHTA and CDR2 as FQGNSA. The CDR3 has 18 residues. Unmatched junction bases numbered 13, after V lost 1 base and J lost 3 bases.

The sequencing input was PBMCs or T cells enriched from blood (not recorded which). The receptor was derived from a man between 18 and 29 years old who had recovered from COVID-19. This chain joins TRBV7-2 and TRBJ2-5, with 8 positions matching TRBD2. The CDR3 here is CASSLGGTSSSLEETQYF. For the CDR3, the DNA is TGTGCCAGCAGCTTAGGGGGGACTAGTTCCAGCCTTGAAGAGACCCAGTACTTC.